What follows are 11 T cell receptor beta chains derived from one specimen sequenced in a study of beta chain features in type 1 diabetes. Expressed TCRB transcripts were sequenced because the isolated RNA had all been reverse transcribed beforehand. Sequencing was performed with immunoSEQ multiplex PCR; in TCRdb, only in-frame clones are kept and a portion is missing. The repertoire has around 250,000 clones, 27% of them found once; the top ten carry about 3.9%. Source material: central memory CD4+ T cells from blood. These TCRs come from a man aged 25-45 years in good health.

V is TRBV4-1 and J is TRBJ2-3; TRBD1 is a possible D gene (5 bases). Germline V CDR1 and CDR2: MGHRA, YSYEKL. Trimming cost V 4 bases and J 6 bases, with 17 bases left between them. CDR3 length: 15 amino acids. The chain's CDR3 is CASSRTGPSPDTQYF. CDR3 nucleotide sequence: TGCGCCAGCAGCCGCACAGGACCCTCTCCCGATACGCAGTATTTT.

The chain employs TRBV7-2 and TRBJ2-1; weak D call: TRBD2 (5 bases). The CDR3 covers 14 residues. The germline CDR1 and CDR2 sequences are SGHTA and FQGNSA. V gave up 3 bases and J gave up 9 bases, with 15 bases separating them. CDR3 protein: CASSFITSSGEQFF. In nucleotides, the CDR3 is TGTGCCAGCAGCTTTATAACTAGTTCGGGTGAGCAGTTCTTC.

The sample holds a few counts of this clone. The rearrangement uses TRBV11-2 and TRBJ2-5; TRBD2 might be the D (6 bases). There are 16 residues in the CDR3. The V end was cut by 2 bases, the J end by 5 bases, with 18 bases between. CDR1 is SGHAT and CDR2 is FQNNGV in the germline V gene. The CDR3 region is CASSLRHRASGETQYF. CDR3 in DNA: TGTGCCAGCAGCTTACGGCATCGAGCGAGCGGGGAGACCCAGTACTTC.

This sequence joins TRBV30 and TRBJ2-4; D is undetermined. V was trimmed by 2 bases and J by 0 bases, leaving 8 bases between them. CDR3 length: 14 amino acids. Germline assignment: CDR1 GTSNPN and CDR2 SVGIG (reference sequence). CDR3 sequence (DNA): TGTGCCTGGAGTCCTCTACTAGCCAAAAACATTCAGTACTTC. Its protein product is CAWSPLLAKNIQYF. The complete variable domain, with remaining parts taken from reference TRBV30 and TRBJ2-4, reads SQTIHQWPATLVQPVGSPLSLECTVEGTSNPNLYWYRQAAGRGLQLLFYSVGIGQISSEVPQNLSASRPQDRQFILSSKKLLLSDSGFYLCAWSPLLAKNIQYFGAGTRLSVL.

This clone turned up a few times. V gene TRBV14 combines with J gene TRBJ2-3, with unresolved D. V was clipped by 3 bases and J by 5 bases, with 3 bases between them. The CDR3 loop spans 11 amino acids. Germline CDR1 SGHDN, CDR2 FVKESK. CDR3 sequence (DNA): TGTGCCAGCAGCCACGGAGATACGCAGTATTTT. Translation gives CASSHGDTQYF.

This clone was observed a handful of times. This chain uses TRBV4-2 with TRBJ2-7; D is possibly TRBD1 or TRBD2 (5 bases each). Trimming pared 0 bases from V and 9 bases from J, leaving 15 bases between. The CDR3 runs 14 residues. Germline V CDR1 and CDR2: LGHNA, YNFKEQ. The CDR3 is CASSQDRDGPWQYF. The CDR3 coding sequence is TGTGCCAGCAGCCAAGATCGGGACGGTCCGTGGCAGTACTTC.

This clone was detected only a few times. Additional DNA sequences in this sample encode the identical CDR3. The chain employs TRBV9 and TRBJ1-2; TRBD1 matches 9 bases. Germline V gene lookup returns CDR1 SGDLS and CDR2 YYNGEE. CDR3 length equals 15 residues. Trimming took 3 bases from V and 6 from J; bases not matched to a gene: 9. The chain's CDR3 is CASSARTGARNGYTF. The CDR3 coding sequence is TGTGCCAGCAGCGCGAGGACAGGGGCGCGTAATGGCTACACCTTC.

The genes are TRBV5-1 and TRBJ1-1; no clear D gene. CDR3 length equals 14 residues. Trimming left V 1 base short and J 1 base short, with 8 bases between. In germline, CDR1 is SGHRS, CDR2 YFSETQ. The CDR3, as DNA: TGCGCCAGCAGCTTGTCGCTCCAGAACACTGAAGCTTTCTTT. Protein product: CASSLSLQNTEAFF.

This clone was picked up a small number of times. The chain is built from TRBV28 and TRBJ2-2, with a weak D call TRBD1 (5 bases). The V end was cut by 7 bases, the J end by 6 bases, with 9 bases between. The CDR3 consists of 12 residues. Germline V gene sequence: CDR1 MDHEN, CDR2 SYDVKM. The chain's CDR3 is CASTGSPGELFF. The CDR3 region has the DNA TGTGCCAGCACAGGGTCCCCCGGGGAGCTGTTTTTT.

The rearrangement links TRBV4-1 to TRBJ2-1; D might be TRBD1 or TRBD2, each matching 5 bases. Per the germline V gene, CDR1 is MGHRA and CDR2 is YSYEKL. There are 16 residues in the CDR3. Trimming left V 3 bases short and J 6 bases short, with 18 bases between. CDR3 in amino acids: CASSQPAGTSINEQFF. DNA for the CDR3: TGCGCCAGCAGCCAGCCAGCTGGGACCTCAATCAATGAGCAGTTCTTC.

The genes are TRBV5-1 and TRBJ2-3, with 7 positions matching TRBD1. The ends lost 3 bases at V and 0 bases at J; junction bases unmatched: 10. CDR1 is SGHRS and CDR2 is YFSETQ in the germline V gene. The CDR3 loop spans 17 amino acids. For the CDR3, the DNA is TGCGCCAGCAGCTCGCGCCCGGACAGGCTTAGCACAGATACGCAGTATTTT. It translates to CASSSRPDRLSTDTQYF.